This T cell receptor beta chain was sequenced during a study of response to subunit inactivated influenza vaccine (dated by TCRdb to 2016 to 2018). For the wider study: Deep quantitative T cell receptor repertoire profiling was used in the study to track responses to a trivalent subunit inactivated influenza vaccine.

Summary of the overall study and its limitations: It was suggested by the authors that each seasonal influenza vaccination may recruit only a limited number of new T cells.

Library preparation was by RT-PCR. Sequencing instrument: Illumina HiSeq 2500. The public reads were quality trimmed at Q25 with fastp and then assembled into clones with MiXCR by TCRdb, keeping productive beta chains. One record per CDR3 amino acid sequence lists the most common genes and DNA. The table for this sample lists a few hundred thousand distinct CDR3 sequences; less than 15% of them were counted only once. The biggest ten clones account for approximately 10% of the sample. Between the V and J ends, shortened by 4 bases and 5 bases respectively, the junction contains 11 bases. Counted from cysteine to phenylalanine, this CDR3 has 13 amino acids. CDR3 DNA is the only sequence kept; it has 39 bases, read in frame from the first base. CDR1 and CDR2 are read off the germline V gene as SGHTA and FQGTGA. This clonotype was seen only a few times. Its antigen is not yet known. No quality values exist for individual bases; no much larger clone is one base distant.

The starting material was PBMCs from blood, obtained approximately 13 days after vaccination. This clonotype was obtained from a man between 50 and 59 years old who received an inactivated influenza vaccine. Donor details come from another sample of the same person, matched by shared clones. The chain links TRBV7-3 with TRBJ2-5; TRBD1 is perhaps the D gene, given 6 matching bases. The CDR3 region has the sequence CASSSTGSETQYF. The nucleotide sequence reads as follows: TGTGCCAGCAGCTCAACAGGGTCCGAGACCCAGTACTTC.